Presented here are 27 T cell receptor beta chains from one specimen sequenced in a study of blood T cell repertoires in COVID-19. The protocol was immunoSEQ multiplex PCR, while the TCRdb copy is restricted to in-frame clones and leaves out a portion. The repertoire holds around 360,000 clones, 80% to 90% seen once, with roughly a tenth in the top ten. Sequencing was performed on peripheral blood. Source of these receptors: a woman aged 25 to 39 with COVID-19, enrolled during active disease.

The chain recombines TRBV6-5 with TRBJ1-1; TRBD1 is a possible D gene (6 bases). In germline, CDR1 is MNHEY, CDR2 SVGAGI. This CDR3 is built from 15 residues. Trimming cost V 7 bases and J 1 base, with 16 bases left between them. CDR3 residues: CASTHKGTTNTEAFF. The CDR3 region has the DNA TGTGCCAGCACCCACAAGGGGACAACGAACACTGAAGCTTTCTTT.

J is TRBJ1-4 and V is TRBV27; D possibly corresponds to TRBD1 (6 bases). Germline V CDR1 and CDR2: MNHEY, SMNVEV (reference sequence). There are 19 residues in the CDR3. The V end lost 2 bases, the J end lost 5 bases, and 24 bases lay between the germline ends. The CDR3 nucleotides read TGTGCCAGCAGTTTAGGTCCCCGGGCCGGGGGCGGGGGAAATGAAAAACTGTTTTTT. Protein: CASSLGPRAGGGGNEKLFF.

This clone came up a few times. The CDR3 DNA reads as TGTGCCAGCAGCTCCGGACAGGCCTATGGCTACACCTTC. This translates into CASSSGQAYGYTF. V gene TRBV28 combines with J gene TRBJ1-2, with 7 bases lining up with TRBD1. J was trimmed by 4 bases and V by 6 bases; bases with no gene match: 5. The germline CDR1 and CDR2 sequences are MDHEN and SYDVKM. CDR3 length equals 13 residues.

J is TRBJ2-1 and V is TRBV9; D is perhaps TRBD2 (5 bases). The CDR3 is made up of 14 amino acids. The germline V gene has CDR1 SGDLS and CDR2 YYNGEE. Trimming took 4 bases from V and 5 from J, leaving 13 bases between them. DNA of the CDR3: TGTGCCAGCAGCCGAGACGGAGGCGACAATGAGCAGTTCTTC. This sequence encodes CASSRDGGDNEQFF.

V is TRBV18 and J is TRBJ2-2; 9 positions match TRBD1. J was trimmed by 6 bases and V by 8 bases; bases with no gene match: 10. This CDR3 spans 15 amino acids. Germline lookup yields CDR1 KGHSH and CDR2 LQKENI. Written as DNA, the CDR3 is TGTGCCAGCCTCGGAACAGGGGGCGAACCCGGGGAGCTGTTTTTT. It codes for CASLGTGGEPGELFF.

The CDR3: CASSPPGGPYEQYF. DNA of the CDR3: TGTGCCAGCTCACCACCGGGGGGTCCCTACGAGCAGTACTTC. The V and J genes are TRBV18 and TRBJ2-7; weak D call: TRBD2 (6 bases). This CDR3 comprises 14 residues. The germline V gene encodes CDR1 KGHSH and CDR2 LQKENI. V was clipped by 0 bases and J by 2 bases, with 8 bases between them.

J is TRBJ2-7 and V is TRBV9; D possibly corresponds to TRBD1 (6 bases). CDR3 length equals 15 residues. Germline-derived CDR1 and CDR2 are SGDLS and YYNGEE. The ends were cut back, 0 bases at V and 6 bases at J, with 16 bases in the middle. The CDR3 nucleotides are TGTGCCAGCAGCGTAGGTGGGGTCTCAGGGGTCGAGCAGTACTTC. Translating gives CASSVGGVSGVEQYF.

This clone appeared a single time. The chain is built from TRBV29-1 and TRBJ2-5; TRBD2 matches 7 bases. Germline trimming cut 7 bases from V and 0 bases from J; bases unmatched to any gene: 5. Germline assignment: CDR1 SQVTM and CDR2 ANQGSEA. The CDR3 runs to 13 residues. For the CDR3, the DNA is TGCAGCGCCTTCAGCGGGAACCAAGAGACCCAGTACTTC. Amino acid sequence: CSAFSGNQETQYF.

This sequence joins TRBV6-2 or TRBV6-3 and TRBJ2-1, with 12 bases that match TRBD2. The CDR3 is made up of 16 amino acids. The V and J ends lost 1 base and 7 bases, in that order; junction bases with no gene match: 5. Germline CDR1 reads MNHEY; CDR2 reads SVGEGT. This chain's CDR3 is CASSYWTSGIMNEQFF. As DNA, the CDR3 is TGTGCCAGCAGTTACTGGACTAGCGGGATAATGAATGAGCAGTTCTTC.

DNA for the CDR3: TGCGCCAGCAGCCAAGTTGAGGGTTCACCCCTCCACTTT. Translation gives CASSQVEGSPLHF. The chain recombines TRBV4-3 with TRBJ1-6; D call uncertain. The CDR3 sequence is 13 residues long. Germline CDR1 and CDR2: LGHNA and YSLEER. Trimming left V 1 base short and J 9 bases short, with 7 bases between.

The J gene is TRBJ2-5, the V gene TRBV6-5; 10 nucleotides line up with TRBD1. CDR1 and CDR2 from the germline V gene are MNHEY and SVGAGI. The CDR3 has 15 residues. Trimming removed 8 bases from V and 7 bases from J; junction bases left unmatched: 13. The CDR3 nucleotides read TGTGCCAGCTTAGATCCGGGACAGGGGATATGGACCCAGTACTTC. Its translation is CASLDPGQGIWTQYF.

The rearrangement joins TRBV28 to TRBJ1-4; D may be TRBD1 (5 bases). The V and J ends lost 8 bases and 1 base respectively, with 8 bases between them. Germline CDR1 and CDR2: MDHEN and SYDVKM. CDR3 length equals 13 residues. CDR3 in amino acids: CASLGQTNEKLFF. The CDR3 nucleotides read TGTGCCAGCTTGGGGCAAACTAATGAAAAACTGTTTTTT.

The V call is TRBV28, the J call TRBJ2-5, with TRBD2 identical over 7 bases. Germline V gene sequence: CDR1 MDHEN, CDR2 SYDVKM. CDR3 length: 14 residues. V was clipped by 4 bases and J by 5 bases; unmatched bases: 7. CDR3 sequence (DNA): TGTGCCAGCAGTTACCGGGACGGGAGGGAGACCCAGTACTTC. It translates to CASSYRDGRETQYF.

The V gene is TRBV7-2, the J gene TRBJ1-6; D perhaps matches TRBD1 (6 bases). In germline, CDR1 is SGHTA, CDR2 FQGNSA. The CDR3 has 14 amino acids. Trimming stripped 2 bases from V and 6 bases from J, with 8 bases between. In DNA form, the CDR3 reads TGTGCCAGCAGCTTAACAGGGTCTAATTCACCCCTCCACTTT. Translation: CASSLTGSNSPLHF.

V is TRBV7-3 and J is TRBJ1-2; tentatively, D is TRBD1 (6 bases). This CDR3 spans 13 amino acids. CDR1 is SGHTA, CDR2 FQGTGA, per germline. Trimming left V 5 bases short and J 4 bases short, with 11 bases between. Here the CDR3 DNA reads TGTGCCAGCAGCCCACAGGGCTCCTATGGCTACACCTTC. It yields the protein CASSPQGSYGYTF. The complete variable domain, with remaining parts taken from reference TRBV7-3 and TRBJ1-2, reads GAGVSQTPSNKVTEKGKYVELRCDPISGHTALYWYRQSLGQGPEFLIYFQGTGAADDSGLPNDRFFAVRPEGSVSTLKIQRTERGDSAVYLCASSPQGSYGYTFGSGTRLTVV.

The chain is built from TRBV5-1 and TRBJ2-2; 9 positions match TRBD2. Germline CDR1 reads SGHRS; CDR2 reads YFSETQ. Losses at the gene ends were 0 bases for V and 8 bases for J; bases not matched to a gene: 11. The CDR3 has 17 amino acids. The chain's CDR3 is CASSLAGVAGVGGELFF. Here the CDR3 DNA reads TGCGCCAGCAGCTTGGCCGGAGTAGCGGGAGTCGGAGGGGAGCTGTTTTTT.

CDR3 in DNA: TGTGCCATCCCTAGGCCTAAAGATACGCAGTATTTT. Encoded protein: CAIPRPKDTQYF. This chain connects TRBV7-9 to TRBJ2-3; no reliable D call. The length of the CDR3 is 12 residues. Trimming stripped 10 bases from V and 5 bases from J, with 13 bases between. Germline V gene sequence: CDR1 SEHNR, CDR2 FQNEAQ (reference sequence).

V usage is TRBV3-1 (or the pseudogene TRBV3-2) and J usage is TRBJ1-2; tentatively, D is TRBD1 (5 bases). CDR1 is LGHDT and CDR2 is YNNKEL in the germline V gene (reference sequence). Trimming shortened V by 2 bases and J by 3 bases, and 10 bases separated the two germline ends. The CDR3 has 14 amino acids. The CDR3 DNA reads as TGTGCCAGCAGCCAACCAGGGCGCGACTATGGCTACACCTTC. It is translated as CASSQPGRDYGYTF.

The chain recombines TRBV7-9 with TRBJ1-4; the match to TRBD1 covers 8 bases. Germline trimming cut 4 bases from V and 5 bases from J; bases unmatched to any gene: 6. Germline CDR1 reads SEHNR; CDR2 reads FQNEAQ (reference sequence). The CDR3 sequence is 15 residues long. The CDR3 coding sequence is TGTGCCAGCAGCTGGGGACAGGCTGGGAATGAAAAACTGTTTTTT. It translates to CASSWGQAGNEKLFF.

CDR3 DNA: TGCAGCGTTGGCCAGGTGTCCTACAATGAGCAGTTCTTC. This gives the protein CSVGQVSYNEQFF. The chain employs TRBV29-1 and TRBJ2-1; no definite D call. The V gene's germline CDR1 is SQVTM and CDR2 ANQGSEA. Trimming left V 4 bases short and J 1 base short, with 8 bases between. This CDR3 region has 13 residues.

This chain uses TRBV5-8 with TRBJ1-5, with 10 bases fitting TRBD1. The germline CDR1 and CDR2 sequences are SGHTS and YDEGEE. CDR3 length equals 17 residues. With 1 base clipped from V and 1 base from J, the junction kept 5 bases outside the gene matches. For the CDR3, the DNA is TGTGCCAGCAGCTTGTGGGGGACAGGGGAAAGCAATCAGCCCCAGCATTTT. Encoded protein: CASSLWGTGESNQPQHF.

The chain joins TRBV12-3 or TRBV12-4 to TRBJ2-3, with a weak D call TRBD1 (7 bases). Trimming shortened V by 11 bases and J by 7 bases, and 16 bases separated the two germline ends. The CDR3 has 12 residues. The CDR3, as DNA: TGTGCCCCAGGGGGGTGGCGGAATACGCAGTATTTT. Amino acids: CAPGGWRNTQYF.

The chain recombines TRBV10-1 with TRBJ2-7; 7 nucleotides line up with TRBD2. Germline V gene lookup returns CDR1 WNHNN and CDR2 SYGVQD (reference sequence). The V gene end was trimmed by 6 bases and the J gene end by 2 bases; junction bases not matched to a gene: 4. The CDR3 contains 13 residues. Here the CDR3 reads CASSASGTYEQYF. In DNA, the CDR3 is TGCGCCAGCAGCGCTAGCGGCACCTACGAGCAGTACTTC.

This chain links TRBV5-4 with TRBJ2-5, with TRBD2 matching 8 bases. Germline V gene data show CDR1 as SGHNT and CDR2 as YYREEE (reference sequence). Trimming removed 4 bases from V and 1 base from J; junction bases left unmatched: 3. The CDR3 totals 14 residues. The DNA of the CDR3 is TGTGCCAGCAGCCCAACTAGCGGCCAAGAGACCCAGTACTTC. This encodes CASSPTSGQETQYF.

This clone was seen a handful of times. This rearrangement joins TRBV7-2 to TRBJ2-3; the match to TRBD2 covers 7 bases. The CDR3 extends over 14 amino acids. The V gene's germline CDR1 is SGHTA and CDR2 FQGNSA. V lost 7 bases, J lost 7 bases, and 11 bases stayed unmatched. This CDR3 reads CASTLGGSRNTQYF. The CDR3 nucleotides are TGTGCCAGCACCCTGGGAGGGAGCAGGAATACGCAGTATTTT. Complete variable domain (other parts from reference TRBV7-2 and TRBJ2-3): GAGVSQSPSNKVTEKGKDVELRCDPISGHTALYWYRQSLGQGLEFLIYFQGNSAPDKSGLPSDRFSAERTGGSVSTLTIQRTQQEDSAVYLCASTLGGSRNTQYFGPGTRLTVL.

The gene calls are TRBV5-6 and TRBJ2-5; D gene ambiguous. Looked up from germline, CDR1 is SGHDT and CDR2 is YYEEEE. The CDR3 has 13 residues. V lost 3 bases, J lost 5 bases, and 11 bases lay in between. The chain's CDR3 is CASSSVPVETQYF. CDR3 DNA sequence: TGTGCCAGCAGCTCTGTCCCGGTGGAGACCCAGTACTTC.

The chain recombines TRBV28 with TRBJ1-1; weak D call: TRBD1 (5 bases). The CDR3 contains 12 residues. The V gene's germline CDR1 is MDHEN and CDR2 SYDVKM. The germline V and J ends were trimmed by 6 bases and 10 bases, with 15 bases remaining between them. The CDR3 loop reads CASSPDSGGAFF. In DNA form, the CDR3 reads TGTGCCAGCAGCCCCGACTCCGGGGGAGCTTTCTTT.